This T cell receptor (beta chain) was observed in a study of cytotoxic CD8 clonotypes in ibrutinib-treated CLL. The overall study: A mean of around 270,000 productive templates and tens of thousands of productive rearrangements was obtained per sample.

TCRdb keeps only in-frame clones here, not all; method: immunoSEQ multiplex PCR. The sample consists of approximately 300,000 clones, more than 65% of them appearing once. General study results and limits: Progressing and sustained-remission patients had different sampling times. In comparison with age-matched healthy donors, baseline clonality was higher and tracked circulating CD8+ T-cell counts.

With V trimmed by 3 bases and J by 0 bases, 2 bases remained unmatched. CDR3 length equals 14 residues. Germline CDR1 SGHTS, CDR2 YDEGEE. About this clone itself: Its antigen is currently unknown.

The V and J genes are TRBV5-8 and TRBJ1-1; 7 nucleotides align to TRBD1. Sequenced here: PBMCs, sampled before ibrutinib treatment. The TCR originated in a human donor with chronic lymphocytic leukemia. For the CDR3, the DNA is TGTGCCAGCAGCTGGGGACAGCTGAACACTGAAGCTTTCTTT. Protein product: CASSWGQLNTEAFF.